The T cell receptor (beta chain) described here comes from a study of technical replicates of blood from four donors. Trimming left V 0 bases short and J 8 bases short, with 15 bases between. CDR1 SGDLS and CDR2 YYNGEE come from the germline V gene. The CDR3 totals 16 residues. Sequencing was performed with immunoSEQ multiplex PCR; in TCRdb, only in-frame clones are kept and a portion is missing. The data contain just over 95,000 clones, roughly 95% of them singletons. The source is a human donor in good health. The chain employs TRBV9 and TRBJ1-6; D is undetermined. Sample: T cells isolated from PBMCs. CDR3 sequence (DNA): TGTGCCAGCAGCGTAGGAGGGTTTCGGACCGATTCACCCCTCCACTTT. This sequence encodes CASSVGGFRTDSPLHF.